The rows below give T cell receptor beta chains drawn from one sample of a study of identifying expanded T cells in peripheral blood. Some clones are missing from TCRdb's copy, which holds only in-frame ones; the method was immunoSEQ multiplex PCR. The repertoire includes some 72,000 clones, roughly 90% of them detected once, and over 2.5% sits in the top ten. Sequencing used blood. These receptors all stem from a person aged 18 to 70 in good health. CDR3s include the opening cysteine and the closing phenylalanine or tryptophan. The size entry is marked missing in some rows and otherwise reads once, few, many or a size class.

CDR3aa | v_gene | len | abundance
CASSPLGGDTIYF | TRBV7-2 | 13 | .
CASSKRGQGVGFGTDTQYF | TRBV21-1 | 19 | .
CASSPGRGGLYEQYF | TRBV21-1 | 15 | .
CASSLEGSYNEQFF | TRBV7-7 | 14 | .
CSVSIGGGSTDTQYF | TRBV29-1 | 15 | .
CASSPGVTEAFF | TRBV19 | 12 | once
CASSSGGRTTEETQYF | TRBV5-1 | 16 | .
CASSFYGLAGGRDTQYF | TRBV7-8 | 17 | .
CASSFGTSGRAGYNEQFF | TRBV5-1 | 18 | .
CASSPRQGGTEAFF | TRBV6-6 | 14 | .
CAITASGSYEQYF | TRBV10-3 | 13 | .
CASSQERTLEKLFF | TRBV4-2 | 14 | once
CAISESPGETQYF | TRBV10-3 | 13 | .
CASSQEPSLGETQYF | TRBV4-2 | 15 | .
CASSLGGTGIYEQYF | TRBV5-5 | 15 | .
CASRDQGASYNEQFF | TRBV2 | 15 | .
CASSLLAEAFF | TRBV5-5 | 11 | medium-sized
CASSFAGGYNEQFF | TRBV5-6 | 14 | .
CASSYLAGVGEQYF | TRBV5-4 | 14 | .
CASLTAGGRDRADTQYF | TRBV2 | 17 | .
CASSLRPEDTQYF | TRBV7-2 | 13 | .
CASSPRRTRADTGELFF | TRBV18 | 17 | .
CASSQPFLAGGYNEQFF | TRBV4-1 | 17 | .
CASSIQQGTEAFF | TRBV19 | 13 | .
CARYRRNQPQHF | TRBV27 | 12 | .
CASSFQGYYGYTF | TRBV28 | 13 | .
CASSLGGRGKNIQYF | TRBV7-2 | 15 | few
CASSPASGGTGELFF | TRBV9 | 15 | .
CASSQAGGNLAKNIQYF | TRBV4-1 | 17 | .
CASSSFPDGSLYNEQFF | TRBV5-1 | 17 | .
CASSYPGSSYEQYF | TRBV6-5 | 14 | .
CASSLGGKTDTQYF | TRBV27 | 14 | .
CAWSRGGTGANVLTF | TRBV30 | 15 | .
CASSPGTVNTEAFF | TRBV5-1 | 14 | .
CASSVERGRAEKLFF | TRBV9 | 15 | .
CASSFGTGEGTDTQYF | TRBV7-2 | 16 | once
CASSLVRANTGELFF | TRBV5-6 | 15 | .
CASSRRLAGEVTNEQFF | TRBV4-2 | 17 | .
CATGPGPFYEQYF | TRBV10-3 | 13 | .
CASRLEGYEQYF | TRBV5-1 | 12 | .
CASRSGADTQYF | TRBV19 | 12 | .
CASSLRGNEQYF | TRBV7-6 | 12 | .
CASSLVRGRNEQYF | TRBV7-2 | 14 | .
CASTPGTNTGELFF | TRBV19 | 14 | .
CASSYSWGPGNTIYF | TRBV6-5 | 15 | .
CASSVNPGRSSYEQYF | TRBV6-1 | 16 | .
CASSPRGPPYNEQFF | TRBV7-2 | 15 | once
CASSEPGRERGQPQHF | TRBV6-1 | 16 | once
CASSQEAPVRGLAVSSYEQYF | TRBV4-2 | 21 | once
CASSLGGAGDYNEQFF | TRBV11-3 | 16 | .
CASSSRQGRGSSTDTQYF | TRBV28 | 18 | few
CASSPSTGNNEQFF | TRBV28 | 14 | .
CASSEGNLWPQHF | TRBV2 | 13 | .
CASSREFRLAGELFF | TRBV6-5 | 15 | .
CASSLVGTATGELFF | TRBV11-3 | 15 | .
CASSLGYGGTGELFF | TRBV5-1 | 15 | .
CSVDLGGYTF | TRBV29-1 | 10 | .